This T cell receptor (beta chain) was retrieved from a study of blood T cell repertoires in COVID-19. Across the study: Some COVID-19 samples were acute and others convalescent; all came from the United States, Italy and Spain.

Germline CDR1 and CDR2: SQVTM and ANQGSEA. V lost 8 bases and J lost 5, with 15 bases in between. CDR3 length equals 12 residues. Authors' methods: Researchers report that nucleated cell counts were estimated from reference gene primer amplification. Libraries were prepared by immunoSEQ multiplex PCR; TCRdb keeps only in-frame clonotypes and omits some of them. D and trimming come from the DNA, and the V and J calls and clone size come from that table. The table lists 300,000 to 400,000 clones, about 90% of them singletons. This sequence joins TRBV29-1 and TRBJ2-5; D is possibly TRBD2 (5 bases). The source material was peripheral blood. The sequence derives from a woman younger than 35 who had recovered from COVID-19. CDR3 coding DNA: TGCAGCACCGCGGGCCTCGGGGAGACCCAGTACTTC. This sequence encodes CSTAGLGETQYF.